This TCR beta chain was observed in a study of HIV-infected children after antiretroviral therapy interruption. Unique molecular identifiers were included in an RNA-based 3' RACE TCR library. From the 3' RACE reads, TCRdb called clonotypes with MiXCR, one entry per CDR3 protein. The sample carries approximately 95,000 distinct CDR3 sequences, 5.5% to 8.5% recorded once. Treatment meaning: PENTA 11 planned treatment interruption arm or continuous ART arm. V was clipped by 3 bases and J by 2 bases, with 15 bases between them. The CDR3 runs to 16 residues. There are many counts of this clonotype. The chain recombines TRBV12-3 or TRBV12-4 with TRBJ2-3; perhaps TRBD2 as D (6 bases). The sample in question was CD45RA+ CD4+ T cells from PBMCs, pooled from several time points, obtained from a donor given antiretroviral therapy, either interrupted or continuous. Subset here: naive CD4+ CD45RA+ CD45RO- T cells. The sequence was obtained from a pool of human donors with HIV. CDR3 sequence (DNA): TGTGCCAGCAGTTTGCAGCGGGCCCCCTCCACAGATACGCAGTATTTT. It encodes CASSLQRAPSTDTQYF.